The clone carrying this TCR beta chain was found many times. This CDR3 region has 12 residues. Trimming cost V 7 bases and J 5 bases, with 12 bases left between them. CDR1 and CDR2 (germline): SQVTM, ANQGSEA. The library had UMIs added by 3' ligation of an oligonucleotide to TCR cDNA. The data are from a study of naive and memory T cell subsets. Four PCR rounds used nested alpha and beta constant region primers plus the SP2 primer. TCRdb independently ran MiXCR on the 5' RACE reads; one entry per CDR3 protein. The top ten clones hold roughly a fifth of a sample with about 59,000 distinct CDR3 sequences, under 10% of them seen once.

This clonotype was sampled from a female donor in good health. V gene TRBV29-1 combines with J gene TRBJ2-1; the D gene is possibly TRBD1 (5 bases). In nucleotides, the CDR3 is TGCAGCGGGGGCGCCCCTAACAATGAGCAGTTCTTC. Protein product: CSGGAPNNEQFF.